The clone carrying this T cell receptor (beta chain) turned up a few times. The antigen is undetermined. The entry originates in a study of identical twins. Overall study results and limits: Reduced insertions were recorded for abundant cord blood beta clonotypes, with no such pattern in memory repertoires. Diverse VJ usage suggested most zero-insertion clonotypes were not invariant T cells.

CDR3 length: 14 residues. V was trimmed by 0 bases and J by 7 bases, leaving 10 bases between them. CDR1 LGHNA and CDR2 YSLEER come from the germline V gene. TCRdb reprocessed the 5' RACE reads with MiXCR, giving one entry per CDR3 protein. The sample consists of approximately 590,000 distinct CDR3 sequences, roughly 9.5% of them appearing once. The data were also submitted as part of a second study, on yellow fever vaccine responses in identical twins. That work adds: Vaccine T cell responses of twins reportedly seemed partly convergent and partly personalized.

The genes are TRBV4-3 and TRBJ2-1; D is unresolved. The source of this sequence is a woman under 30 in good health. Material: PBMCs. CDR3 bases: TGCGCCAGCAGCCAAGATGCTGCGAGTAATGAGCAGTTCTTC. Protein sequence: CASSQDAASNEQFF.